This TCR beta chain appears in the sequencing data of a study of blood T cell repertoires in COVID-19. Study at large: The United States, Italy and Spain were the sources of the acute and convalescent COVID-19 samples. T cells, B-cell-depleted T cells, or PBMCs provided the cDNA or gDNA that served as material.

The V gene lost 3 bases and the J gene lost 0 bases, with 8 bases spanning the gap. In germline, CDR1 is MNHEY, CDR2 SVGEGT. CDR3 length: 14 residues. Per the authors' pipeline: Nucleated cell number was recorded as an estimate derived from reference gene primer amplification. The method was immunoSEQ multiplex PCR; TCRdb's version includes in-frame clones alone and lacks a portion of them. That table furnishes V, J and clone size, whereas the DNA furnished D and trimming. The profile shows 210,000 or so clones, roughly 85% of them singletons. This TCR was recovered from a man between 50 and 59 years old with COVID-19, enrolled during active disease. The sample taken for sequencing was peripheral blood. The rearrangement uses TRBV6-2 or TRBV6-3 and TRBJ1-1, with no clear D. CDR3 in amino acids: CASSYFLMNTEAFF. The CDR3 bases are TGTGCCAGCAGTTATTTCCTAATGAACACTGAAGCTTTCTTT.